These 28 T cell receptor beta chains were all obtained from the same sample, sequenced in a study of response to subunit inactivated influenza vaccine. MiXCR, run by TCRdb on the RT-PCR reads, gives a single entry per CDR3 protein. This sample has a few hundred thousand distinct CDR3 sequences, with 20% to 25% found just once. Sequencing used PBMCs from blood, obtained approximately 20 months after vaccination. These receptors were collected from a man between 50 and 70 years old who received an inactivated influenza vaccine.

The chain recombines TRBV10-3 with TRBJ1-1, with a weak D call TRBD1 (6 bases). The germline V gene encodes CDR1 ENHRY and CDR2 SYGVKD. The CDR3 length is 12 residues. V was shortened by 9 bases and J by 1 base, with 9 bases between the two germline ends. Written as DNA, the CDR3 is TGTGCCATAGGACAGCAGAACACTGAAGCTTTCTTT. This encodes CAIGQQNTEAFF.

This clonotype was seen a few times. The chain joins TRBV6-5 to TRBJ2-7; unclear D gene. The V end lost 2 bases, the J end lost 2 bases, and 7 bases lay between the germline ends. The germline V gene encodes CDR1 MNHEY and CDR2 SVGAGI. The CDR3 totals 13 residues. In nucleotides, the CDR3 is TGTGCCAGCAGTTACCCACCTACCTACGAGCAGTACTTC. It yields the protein CASSYPPTYEQYF.

CDR3 loop: CASSQDGSGTGELFF. CDR3 nucleotide sequence: TGCGCCAGCAGCCAAGACGGGAGTGGGACCGGGGAGCTGTTTTTT. The chain joins TRBV4-3 to TRBJ2-2; tentatively, D is TRBD2 (6 bases). The CDR3 totals 15 residues. Germline V gene data show CDR1 as LGHNA and CDR2 as YSLEER. V was trimmed by 0 bases and J by 5 bases, leaving 10 bases between them.

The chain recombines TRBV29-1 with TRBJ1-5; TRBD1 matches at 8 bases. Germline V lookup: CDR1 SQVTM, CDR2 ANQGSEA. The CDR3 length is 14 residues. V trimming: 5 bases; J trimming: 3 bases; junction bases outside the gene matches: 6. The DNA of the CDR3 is TGCAGCGTTCAGACAGGGGTTACCAATCAGCCCCAGCATTTT. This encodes CSVQTGVTNQPQHF. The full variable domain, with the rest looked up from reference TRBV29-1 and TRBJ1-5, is SAVISQKPSRDICQRGTSLTIQCQVDSQVTMMFWYRQQPGQSLTLIATANQGSEATYESGFVIDKFPISRPNLTFSTLTVSNMSPEDSSIYLCSVQTGVTNQPQHFGDGTRLSIL.

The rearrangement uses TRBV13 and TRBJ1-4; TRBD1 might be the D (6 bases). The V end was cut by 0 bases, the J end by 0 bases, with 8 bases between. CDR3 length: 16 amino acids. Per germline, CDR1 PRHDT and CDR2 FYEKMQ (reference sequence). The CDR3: CASSLGDSTTNEKLFF. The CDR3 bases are TGTGCCAGCAGCTTAGGGGACAGCACAACTAATGAAAAACTGTTTTTT.

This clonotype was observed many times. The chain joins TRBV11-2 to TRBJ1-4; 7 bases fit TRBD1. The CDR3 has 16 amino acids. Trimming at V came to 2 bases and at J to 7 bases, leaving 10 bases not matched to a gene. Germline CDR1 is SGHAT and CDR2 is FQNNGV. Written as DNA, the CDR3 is TGTGCCAGCAGCTTATTAGGAGACAGGGTGCGTGAAAAACTGTTTTTT. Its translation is CASSLLGDRVREKLFF.

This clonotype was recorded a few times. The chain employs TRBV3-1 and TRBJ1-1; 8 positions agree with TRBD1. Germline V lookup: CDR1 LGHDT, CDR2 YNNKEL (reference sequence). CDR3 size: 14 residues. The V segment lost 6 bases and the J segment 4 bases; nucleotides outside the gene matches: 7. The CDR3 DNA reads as TGTGCCAGCAGGGAACAGGGGGGTGGCACTGAAGCTTTCTTT. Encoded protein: CASREQGGGTEAFF.

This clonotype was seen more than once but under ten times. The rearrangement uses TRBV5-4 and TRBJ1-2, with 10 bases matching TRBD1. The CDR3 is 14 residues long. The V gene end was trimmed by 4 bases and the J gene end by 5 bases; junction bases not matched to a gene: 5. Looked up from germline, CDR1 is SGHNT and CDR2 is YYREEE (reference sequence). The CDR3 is CASSGRDRGYGYTF. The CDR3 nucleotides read TGTGCCAGCAGCGGAAGGGACAGGGGTTATGGCTACACCTTC.

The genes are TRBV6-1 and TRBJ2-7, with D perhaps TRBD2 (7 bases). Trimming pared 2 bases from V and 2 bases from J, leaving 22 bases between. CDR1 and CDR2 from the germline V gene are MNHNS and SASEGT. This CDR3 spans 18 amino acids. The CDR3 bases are TGTGCCAGCAGTGAATCGGGTTGGGGGCGGGAGTCGACCTACGAGCAGTACTTC. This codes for CASSESGWGRESTYEQYF.

CDR3 in amino acids: CSARVGQWGDEQFF. DNA for the CDR3: TGCAGTGCTAGAGTGGGACAGTGGGGCGATGAGCAGTTCTTC. The chain employs TRBV20-1 and TRBJ2-1; TRBD1 matches 7 bases. The V and J ends lost 1 base and 8 bases, in that order; junction bases with no gene match: 8. Germline loops: CDR1 DFQATT, CDR2 SNEGSKA (reference sequence). CDR3 size: 14 residues.

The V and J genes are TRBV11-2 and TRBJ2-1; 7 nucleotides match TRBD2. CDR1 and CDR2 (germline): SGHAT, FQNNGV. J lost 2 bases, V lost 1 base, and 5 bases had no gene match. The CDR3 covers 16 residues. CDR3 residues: CASSLVVAGAYNEQFF. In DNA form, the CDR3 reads TGTGCCAGCAGCTTAGTCGTCGCGGGGGCCTACAATGAGCAGTTCTTC.

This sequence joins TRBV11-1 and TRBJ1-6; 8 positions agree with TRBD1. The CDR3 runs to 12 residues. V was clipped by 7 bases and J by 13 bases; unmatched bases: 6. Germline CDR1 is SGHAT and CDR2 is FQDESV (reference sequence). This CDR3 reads CASKGQGTPLHF. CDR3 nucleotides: TGTGCCAGCAAAGGACAGGGAACTCCCCTCCACTTT.

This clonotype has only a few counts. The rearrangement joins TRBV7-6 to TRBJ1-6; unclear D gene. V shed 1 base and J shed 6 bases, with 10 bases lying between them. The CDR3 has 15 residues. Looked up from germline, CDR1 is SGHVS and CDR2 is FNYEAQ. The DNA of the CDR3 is TGTGCCAGCAGCTTAGAACGCAAATTTAATTCACCCCTCCACTTT. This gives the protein CASSLERKFNSPLHF.

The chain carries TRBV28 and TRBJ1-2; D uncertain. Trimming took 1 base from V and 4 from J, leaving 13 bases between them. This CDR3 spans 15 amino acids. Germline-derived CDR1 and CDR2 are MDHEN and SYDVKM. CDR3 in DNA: TGTGCCAGCAGTTTATCGGCTGTGGAGTCCTATGGCTACACCTTC. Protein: CASSLSAVESYGYTF.

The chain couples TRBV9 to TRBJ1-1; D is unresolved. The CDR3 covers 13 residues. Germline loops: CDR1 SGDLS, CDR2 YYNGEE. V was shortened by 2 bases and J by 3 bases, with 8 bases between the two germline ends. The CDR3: CASSVVTDTEAFF. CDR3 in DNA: TGTGCCAGCAGCGTGGTGACGGACACTGAAGCTTTCTTT. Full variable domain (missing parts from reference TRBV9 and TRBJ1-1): DSGVTQTPKHLITATGQRVTLRCSPRSGDLSVYWYQQSLDQGLQFLIQYYNGEERAKGNILERFSAQQFPDLHSELNLSSLELGDSALYFCASSVVTDTEAFFGQGTRLTVV.

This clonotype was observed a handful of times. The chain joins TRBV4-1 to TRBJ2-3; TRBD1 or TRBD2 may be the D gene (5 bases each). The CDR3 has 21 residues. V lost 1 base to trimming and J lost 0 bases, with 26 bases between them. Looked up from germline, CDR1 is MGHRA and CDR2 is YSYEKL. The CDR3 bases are TGCGCCAGCAGCCAAGTAGTGGTTGGTACAGGAGGCTCACCTAGCACAGATACGCAGTATTTT. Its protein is CASSQVVVGTGGSPSTDTQYF.

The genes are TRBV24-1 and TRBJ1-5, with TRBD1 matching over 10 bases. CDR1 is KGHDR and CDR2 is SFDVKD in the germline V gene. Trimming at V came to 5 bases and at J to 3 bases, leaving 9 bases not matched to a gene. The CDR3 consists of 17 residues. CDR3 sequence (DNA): TGTGCCACCAGTGGCGCCGGGACAGGGGCTCTCAATCAGCCCCAGCATTTT. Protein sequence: CATSGAGTGALNQPQHF.

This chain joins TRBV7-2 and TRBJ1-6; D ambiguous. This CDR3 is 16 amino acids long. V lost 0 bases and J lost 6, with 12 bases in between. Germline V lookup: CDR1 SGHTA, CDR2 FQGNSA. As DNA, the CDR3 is TGTGCCAGCAGCTTAGCCTCCCCAGGCAGTAATTCACCCCTCCACTTT. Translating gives CASSLASPGSNSPLHF.

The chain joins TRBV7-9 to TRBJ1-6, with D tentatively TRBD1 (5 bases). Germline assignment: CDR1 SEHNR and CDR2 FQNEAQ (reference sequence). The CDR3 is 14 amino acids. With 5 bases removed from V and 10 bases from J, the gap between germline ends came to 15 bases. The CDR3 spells CASSKDGGGSPLHF. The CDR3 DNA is TGTGCCAGCAGCAAAGATGGGGGAGGATCACCCCTCCACTTT.

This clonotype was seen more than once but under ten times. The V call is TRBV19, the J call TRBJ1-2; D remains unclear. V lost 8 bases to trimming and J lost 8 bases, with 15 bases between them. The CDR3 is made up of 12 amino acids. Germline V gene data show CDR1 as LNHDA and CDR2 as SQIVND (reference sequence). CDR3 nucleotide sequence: TGTGCCAGTCGAGCCTCGTTTGGAGGCTACACCTTC. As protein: CASRASFGGYTF.

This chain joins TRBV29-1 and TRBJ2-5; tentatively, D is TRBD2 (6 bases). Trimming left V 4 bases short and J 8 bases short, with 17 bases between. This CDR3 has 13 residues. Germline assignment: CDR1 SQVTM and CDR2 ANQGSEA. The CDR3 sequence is CSVVGGTGTTQYF. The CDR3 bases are TGCAGCGTTGTGGGCGGGACCGGCACAACCCAGTACTTC.

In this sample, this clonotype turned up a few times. The CDR3 sequence is CAISGGGAATGELFF. CDR3 sequence (DNA): TGTGCCATCAGTGGTGGGGGGGCTGCCACCGGGGAGCTGTTTTTT. The J gene is TRBJ2-2, the V gene TRBV10-3, with a weak D call TRBD2 (7 bases). Trimming stripped 4 bases from V and 4 bases from J, with 13 bases between. The CDR3 contains 15 residues. Germline loops: CDR1 ENHRY, CDR2 SYGVKD.

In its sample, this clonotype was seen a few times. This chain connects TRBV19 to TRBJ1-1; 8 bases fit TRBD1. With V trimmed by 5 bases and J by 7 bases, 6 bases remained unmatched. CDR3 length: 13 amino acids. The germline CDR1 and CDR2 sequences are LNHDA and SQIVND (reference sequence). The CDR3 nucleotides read TGTGCCAGTAGTTCTCAGGGGGCAGGTGAAGCTTTCTTT. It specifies CASSSQGAGEAFF.

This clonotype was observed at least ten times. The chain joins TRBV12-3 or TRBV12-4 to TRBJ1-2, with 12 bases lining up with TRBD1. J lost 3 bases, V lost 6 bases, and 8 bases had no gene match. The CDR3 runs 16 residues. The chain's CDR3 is CASRPGQGALHYGYTF. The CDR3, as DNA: TGTGCCAGCAGGCCGGGACAGGGGGCGCTTCACTATGGCTACACCTTC.

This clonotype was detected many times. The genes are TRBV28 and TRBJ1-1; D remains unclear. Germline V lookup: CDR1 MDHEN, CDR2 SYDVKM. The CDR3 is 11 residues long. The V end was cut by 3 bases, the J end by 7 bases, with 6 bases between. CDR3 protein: CASSFTFEAFF. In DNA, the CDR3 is TGTGCCAGCAGTTTTACCTTTGAAGCTTTCTTT. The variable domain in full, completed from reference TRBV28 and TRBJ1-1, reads DVKVTQSSRYLVKRTGEKVFLECVQDMDHENMFWYRQDPGLGLRLIYFSYDVKMKEKGDIPEGYSVSREKKERFSLILESASTNQTSMYLCASSFTFEAFFGQGTRLTVV.

The CDR3 nucleotides read TGTGCCAGCAGCTTAGCGATAGGGGGCACTGAAGCTTTCTTT. Its protein product is CASSLAIGGTEAFF. The J gene is TRBJ1-1, the V gene TRBV11-1, with D possibly matching TRBD1 (6 bases). CDR3 length equals 14 residues. Trimming shortened V by 0 bases and J by 4 bases, and 9 bases separated the two germline ends. CDR1 is SGHAT, CDR2 FQDESV, per germline (reference sequence).

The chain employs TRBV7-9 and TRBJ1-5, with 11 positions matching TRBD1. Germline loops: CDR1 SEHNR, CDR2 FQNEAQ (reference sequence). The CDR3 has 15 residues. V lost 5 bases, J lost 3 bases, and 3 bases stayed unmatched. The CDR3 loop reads CASSPGQGANQPQHF. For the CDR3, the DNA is TGTGCCAGCAGCCCCGGACAGGGGGCCAATCAGCCCCAGCATTTT. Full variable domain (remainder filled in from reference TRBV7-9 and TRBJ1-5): DTGVSQNPRHKITKRGQNVTFRCDPISEHNRLYWYRQTLGQGPEFLTYFQNEAQLEKSRLLSDRFSAERPKGSFSTLEIQRTEQGDSAMYLCASSPGQGANQPQHFGDGTRLSIL.

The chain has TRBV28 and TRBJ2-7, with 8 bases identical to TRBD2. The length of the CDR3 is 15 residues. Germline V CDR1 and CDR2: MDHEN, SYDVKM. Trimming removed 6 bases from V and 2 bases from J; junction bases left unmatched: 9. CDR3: CASSLLRGGPYEQYF. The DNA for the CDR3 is TGTGCCAGCAGCCTGCTTCGGGGGGGGCCCTACGAGCAGTACTTC.